The 6 T cell receptor beta chains reported below all come from one sample, sequenced in a study of long-term antiretroviral therapy in people with HIV. The assay, immunoSEQ v3.0, was run at survey level. Sequenced by immunoSEQ multiplex PCR; TCRdb stores in-frame clones only, minus some. The table records some 25,000 clones, approximately 86% of them present only once. Material: unsorted PBMCs, obtained around 4.6 years after starting antiretroviral therapy. Source of these receptors: a man aged 30 to 39 with HIV.

The chain is built from TRBV15 and TRBJ2-7, with D tentatively TRBD2 (5 bases). Trimming took 1 base from V and 3 from J, leaving 13 bases between them. There are 15 residues in the CDR3. Germline lookup yields CDR1 LNHNV and CDR2 YYDKDF (reference sequence). CDR3 region: CATSRGRGPDYEQYF. CDR3 DNA: TGTGCCACCAGCAGAGGGCGCGGGCCGGACTACGAGCAGTACTTC.

V is TRBV25-1 and J is TRBJ2-7; D is ambiguous. The CDR3 has 12 residues. Trimming took off 5 bases at V and 2 bases at J, with 7 bases between the two ends. The germline CDR1 and CDR2 sequences are MGHDK and SYGVNS. CDR3 DNA sequence: TGTGCCAGCAGTTTTGGGCCCTACGAGCAGTACTTC. It specifies CASSFGPYEQYF.

The gene calls are TRBV30 and TRBJ1-1, with no clear D. With 0 bases removed from V and 4 bases from J, the gap between germline ends came to 12 bases. Germline V gene sequence: CDR1 GTSNPN, CDR2 SVGIG (reference sequence). This CDR3 contains 14 residues. The CDR3 bases are TGTGCCTGGAGTGTAGGTATAAGAGGCACTGAAGCTTTCTTT. Protein: CAWSVGIRGTEAFF.

The chain couples TRBV27 to TRBJ2-5; D might be TRBD1 (6 bases). V was trimmed by 6 bases and J by 2 bases, leaving 16 bases between them. Germline V gives CDR1 MNHEY, CDR2 SMNVEV (reference sequence). The CDR3 has 15 amino acids. The CDR3 loop is CASSPLSTGQETQYF. DNA for the CDR3: TGTGCCAGCAGCCCCCTCTCAACAGGGCAAGAGACCCAGTACTTC.

CDR3 sequence (DNA): TGTGCCAGCAGTAACCATGACAGGGGGCGGGCTGGGGCCAACGTCCTGACTTTC. Translation gives CASSNHDRGRAGANVLTF. The rearrangement links TRBV27 to TRBJ2-6; 10 bases line up with TRBD1. This CDR3 has 18 residues. Germline V gene sequence: CDR1 MNHEY, CDR2 SMNVEV (reference sequence). J gave up 2 bases and V 5 bases, and 9 bases lay outside the gene matches.

This sequence joins TRBV5-1 and TRBJ2-7, with TRBD1 matching 7 bases. Germline values: CDR1 SGHRS, CDR2 YFSETQ. The V gene end was trimmed by 4 bases and the J gene end by 7 bases; junction bases not matched to a gene: 11. The CDR3 has 14 amino acids. Written as DNA, the CDR3 is TGCGCCAGCAGCAAAGGACAGGTTCCGCCTGAGCAGTACTTC. Its translation: CASSKGQVPPEQYF.